What follows are 9 T cell receptor beta chains derived from one specimen sequenced in a study of blood T cell repertoires in COVID-19. The repertoire was sequenced with immunoSEQ multiplex PCR; TCRdb's copy has only in-frame clones and lacks some. The data show about 200,000 clones, roughly 84% seen once. The sample taken for sequencing was peripheral blood. The receptors were sampled from a human donor in a cohort sampled during active COVID-19.

This chain uses TRBV11-2 with TRBJ2-5, with 7 bases lining up with TRBD1. V lost 0 bases, J lost 4 bases, and 11 bases stayed unmatched. In germline, CDR1 is SGHAT, CDR2 FQNNGV. The CDR3 is made up of 17 amino acids. CDR3 region: CASSLEVRQGSRETQYF. The CDR3 coding sequence is TGTGCCAGCAGCTTAGAGGTACGACAGGGATCGCGAGAGACCCAGTACTTC.

The chain employs TRBV15 and TRBJ2-6; D perhaps matches TRBD1 (5 bases). Per the germline V gene, CDR1 is LNHNV and CDR2 is YYDKDF (reference sequence). The CDR3 loop spans 16 amino acids. Trimming stripped 6 bases from V and 1 base from J, with 13 bases between. CDR3 amino acids: CATSLGQGSGANVLTF. The CDR3 bases are TGTGCCACCAGTTTGGGGCAAGGTTCTGGGGCCAACGTCCTGACTTTC.

This clone appeared a few times. The gene calls are TRBV12-3 or TRBV12-4 and TRBJ2-1; TRBD1 aligns across 10 bases. V lost 6 bases, J lost 10 bases, and 6 bases stayed unmatched. CDR3 length equals 13 residues. The CDR3 loop is CASSWGQGWEQFF. Here the CDR3 DNA reads TGTGCCAGCAGCTGGGGACAGGGGTGGGAGCAGTTCTTC.

This clone has just a few counts. This chain uses TRBV28 with TRBJ2-4; 7 bases are shared with TRBD1. V shed 3 bases and J 6 bases; nucleotides not matched to a gene: 5. The germline gives CDR1 MDHEN, CDR2 SYDVKM. This CDR3 spans 14 amino acids. The CDR3 bases are TGTGCCAGCAGTTTCCGACAGGGTGCAAACATTCAGTACTTC. This gives the protein CASSFRQGANIQYF. The variable domain in full, with the rest retrieved from reference TRBV28 and TRBJ2-4, is DVKVTQSSRYLVKRTGEKVFLECVQDMDHENMFWYRQDPGLGLRLIYFSYDVKMKEKGDIPEGYSVSREKKERFSLILESASTNQTSMYLCASSFRQGANIQYFGAGTRLSVL.

CDR3 coding DNA: TGCGCCAGCAGCTTGGCGGCGGGTGTTACCGGGGAGCTGTTTTTT. This encodes CASSLAAGVTGELFF. J is TRBJ2-2 and V is TRBV5-1; D might be TRBD2 (5 bases). This CDR3 has 15 amino acids. From germline, CDR1 is SGHRS and CDR2 YFSETQ. V lost 0 bases, J lost 5 bases, and 11 bases lay in between.

The chain has TRBV14 and TRBJ1-2, with D possibly matching TRBD1 (6 bases). V was cut by 1 base and J by 4 bases, with 13 bases left in between. This CDR3 has 15 residues. Germline V gene sequence: CDR1 SGHDN, CDR2 FVKESK. The CDR3 sequence: CASSQAGTPFYGYTF. CDR3 coding DNA: TGTGCCAGCAGCCAAGCCGGGACACCCTTCTATGGCTACACCTTC.

This clone has more than one count but fewer than ten. The J gene is TRBJ2-1, the V gene TRBV12-1; the table's D call TRBD2 went unverified against the DNA. TRBV12-1 is flagged as a pseudogene. The CDR3 covers 20 residues. The CDR3 coding sequence is TGTGCCAGCAGCTTTCCGGGACTAGCGGGAAGAGAGGGGTCCTACAATGAGCAGTTCTTC. Translating it yields CASSFPGLAGREGSYNEQFF.

The chain couples TRBV5-4 to TRBJ1-4; perhaps TRBD1 as D (5 bases). V lost 0 bases and J lost 3, with 12 bases in between. Germline CDR1 is SGHNT and CDR2 is YYREEE (reference sequence). The CDR3 consists of 16 residues. CDR3 region: CASSLAYGGANEKLFF. In nucleotides, the CDR3 is TGTGCCAGCAGCTTGGCCTACGGGGGTGCTAATGAAAAACTGTTTTTT.

The chain couples TRBV28 to TRBJ1-5; 8 nucleotides match TRBD1. V trimming: 2 bases; J trimming: 5 bases; junction bases outside the gene matches: 8. Germline lookup yields CDR1 MDHEN and CDR2 SYDVKM. CDR3 size: 16 residues. CDR3 in amino acids: CASSLRGAGGDQPQHF. DNA of the CDR3: TGTGCCAGCAGTTTAAGAGGGGCAGGGGGCGATCAGCCCCAGCATTTT. Full variable domain (outside the CDR3, taken from reference TRBV28 and TRBJ1-5): DVKVTQSSRYLVKRTGEKVFLECVQDMDHENMFWYRQDPGLGLRLIYFSYDVKMKEKGDIPEGYSVSREKKERFSLILESASTNQTSMYLCASSLRGAGGDQPQHFGDGTRLSIL.